These 23 T cell receptor beta chains were all obtained from the same sample, sequenced in a study of CD8 T cells in ankylosing spondylitis. Each CDR3 protein is one row after TCRdb ran MiXCR on the 5' RACE reads. The top ten clones hold roughly 0.6% of a sample with some 250,000 distinct CDR3 sequences, roughly a quarter of them seen once. Sequenced material: blood, either unsorted or a sorted T cell fraction (not recorded which). All receptors come from a male donor with ankylosing spondylitis or in good health (not recorded which).

This chain joins TRBV2 and TRBJ2-3; TRBD1 might be the D (6 bases). The CDR3 runs 14 residues. Germline V gene data show CDR1 as SNHLY and CDR2 as FYNNEI. V dropped 8 bases and J dropped 6 bases, with 18 bases sitting between them. CDR3 in amino acids: CASAGRLQGDTQYF. CDR3 nucleotides: TGTGCCAGCGCCGGACGTCTCCAGGGGGATACGCAGTATTTT.

The sample holds a few counts of this clonotype. The rearrangement links TRBV24-1 to TRBJ2-5; no clear D gene. V was trimmed by 6 bases and J by 0 bases, leaving 7 bases between them. The length of the CDR3 is 13 residues. From germline, CDR1 is KGHDR and CDR2 SFDVKD. The CDR3 reads CATSPSNQETQYF. The CDR3 nucleotides read TGTGCCACCAGTCCCAGTAACCAAGAGACCCAGTACTTC.

This clonotype was observed a handful of times. The gene calls are TRBV12-3 or TRBV12-4 and TRBJ2-6; 9 nucleotides match TRBD1. CDR3 length: 12 amino acids. The J segment lost 11 bases and the V segment lost 6 bases, leaving 2 bases of the junction unmatched. The CDR3 loop is CASSRDRDVLTF. CDR3 nucleotides: TGTGCCAGCAGCCGGGACAGGGACGTCCTGACTTTC.

The sample holds many counts of this clonotype. This chain joins TRBV12-3 or TRBV12-4 and TRBJ1-2; possibly TRBD1 for D (6 bases). Trimming shortened V by 5 bases and J by 8 bases, and 15 bases separated the two germline ends. The CDR3 sequence is 13 residues long. CDR3 coding DNA: TGTGCCAGCAGTCTACAGGGTATCGGGGGCTACACCTTC. Its translation is CASSLQGIGGYTF.

This clonotype was counted at least ten times. J is TRBJ2-1 and V is TRBV4-1; the D call may be TRBD1 or TRBD2 (6 bases each). V lost 2 bases and J 0 bases, leaving 20 bases between the germline ends. The CDR3 extends over 19 amino acids. CDR1 and CDR2 from the germline V gene are MGHRA and YSYEKL. CDR3 sequence reads: CASSQPRGRVGPSYNEQFF. The DNA of the CDR3 is TGCGCCAGCAGCCAACCTCGGGGGCGGGTGGGGCCCTCCTACAATGAGCAGTTCTTC.

The chain uses TRBV20-1 and TRBJ2-3; 8 bases are shared with TRBD2. Germline trimming cut 3 bases from V and 4 bases from J; bases unmatched to any gene: 15. Germline V CDR1 and CDR2: DFQATT, SNEGSKA (reference sequence). There are 17 residues in the CDR3. CDR3 DNA: TGCAGTGCTAGTTCCCCCCTAATAGCGGGGCCCTCAGATACGCAGTATTTT. Amino acid sequence: CSASSPLIAGPSDTQYF.

In its sample, this clonotype was seen a few times. The chain has TRBV6-1 and TRBJ1-2; the D is unclear. V was pared by 6 bases and J by 7 bases, with 15 bases between. The CDR3 spans 13 residues. Germline V gene data show CDR1 as MNHNS and CDR2 as SASEGT. The CDR3 region is CASRPTVIGGYTF. DNA of the CDR3: TGTGCCAGCAGGCCGACGGTCATCGGTGGCTACACCTTC.

This clonotype was picked up many times. In DNA form, the CDR3 reads TGCGCCAGCAGTGTACAAGAGAACACTGAAGCTTTCTTT. Encoded protein: CASSVQENTEAFF. This rearrangement joins TRBV5-1 to TRBJ1-1; D gene ambiguous. In germline, CDR1 is SGHRS, CDR2 YFSETQ. Trimming cost V 5 bases and J 1 base, with 9 bases left between them. The CDR3 has 13 amino acids.

This clonotype was counted many times. V and J are TRBV3-1 and TRBJ1-4; possible D gene TRBD1, 6 bases. The CDR3 is 16 residues long. V lost 4 bases to trimming and J lost 0 bases, with 12 bases between them. The germline gives CDR1 LGHDT, CDR2 YNNKEL (reference sequence). The CDR3 nucleotides read TGTGCCAGCAGCCCGGGGGGCCGAGCAACTAATGAAAAACTGTTTTTT. Protein sequence: CASSPGGRATNEKLFF.

The chain uses TRBV20-1 and TRBJ2-7; 10 positions match TRBD2. The CDR3 is 16 residues long. Trimming took 6 bases from V and 2 from J; bases not matched to a gene: 13. CDR1 is DFQATT, CDR2 SNEGSKA, per germline (reference sequence). The CDR3 bases are TGCAGTGCCCCAGGAACTGGCGGACTAGCGGCCTACGAGCAGTACTTC. Encoded protein: CSAPGTGGLAAYEQYF.

J is TRBJ2-7 and V is TRBV29-1; the D gene is possibly TRBD2 (5 bases). The CDR3 loop spans 12 amino acids. Trimming left V 4 bases short and J 4 bases short, with 11 bases between. Per the germline V gene, CDR1 is SQVTM and CDR2 is ANQGSEA. CDR3 sequence reads: CSVAEGTYEQYF. The CDR3 DNA reads TGCAGCGTTGCCGAGGGAACTTACGAGCAGTACTTC.

This clonotype was recorded a few times. The chain is built from TRBV6-1 and TRBJ2-1; 8 bases are a match to TRBD1. The CDR3 covers 15 residues. V was clipped by 6 bases and J by 3 bases; unmatched bases: 7. Looked up from germline, CDR1 is MNHNS and CDR2 is SASEGT. CDR3 residues: CASRPGTGNYNEQFF. The CDR3 nucleotides are TGTGCCAGCAGGCCCGGGACAGGAAACTACAATGAGCAGTTCTTC.

This clonotype has more than one count but fewer than ten. The rearrangement joins TRBV10-3 to TRBJ2-1; 7 nucleotides match TRBD1. The CDR3 has 11 residues. Germline lookup yields CDR1 ENHRY and CDR2 SYGVKD. Unmatched junction bases numbered 4, after V lost 11 bases and J lost 6 bases. CDR3 in amino acids: CAGRTGNEQFF. In DNA, the CDR3 is TGTGCCGGCCGGACAGGCAATGAGCAGTTCTTC.

This clonotype was seen only a few times. The rearrangement joins TRBV4-2 to TRBJ2-5, with D unresolved. Germline lookup yields CDR1 LGHNA and CDR2 YNFKEQ. V lost 4 bases and J lost 5, with 17 bases in between. There are 15 residues in the CDR3. The CDR3 region is CASSRTLTGWETQYF. DNA for the CDR3: TGTGCCAGCAGCCGAACCCTGACCGGGTGGGAGACCCAGTACTTC.

The chain is built from TRBV6-5 and TRBJ1-2, with D tentatively TRBD1 (5 bases). This CDR3 has 15 amino acids. Looked up from germline, CDR1 is MNHEY and CDR2 is SVGAGI. V was cut by 5 bases and J by 3 bases, with 16 bases left in between. Here the CDR3 DNA reads TGTGCCAGCAGTACTTGGCTAGGGGCGGACTATGGCTACACCTTC. This encodes CASSTWLGADYGYTF.

This clonotype was counted at least ten times. J is TRBJ2-3 and V is TRBV10-1, with D unclear. The CDR3 extends over 12 amino acids. V was clipped by 0 bases and J by 5 bases, with 3 bases between them. Germline V gene data show CDR1 as WNHNN and CDR2 as SYGVQD (reference sequence). The DNA of the CDR3 is TGCGCCAGCAGTGAGTCGAAAGATACGCAGTATTTT. This gives the protein CASSESKDTQYF.

This clonotype was seen a handful of times. The rearrangement joins TRBV20-1 to TRBJ1-5; D is possibly TRBD1 (6 bases). There are 13 residues in the CDR3. The germline V gene has CDR1 DFQATT and CDR2 SNEGSKA (reference sequence). Trimming left V 1 base short and J 6 bases short, with 10 bases between. For the CDR3, the DNA is TGCAGTGCTAGAGGCTCAGGGGCTCAGCCCCAGCATTTT. Translation: CSARGSGAQPQHF.

The genes are TRBV6-1 and TRBJ1-2; D might be TRBD1 (5 bases). The CDR3 is 15 amino acids. V shed 6 bases and J shed 4 bases, with 18 bases lying between them. The germline gives CDR1 MNHNS, CDR2 SASEGT. The DNA of the CDR3 is TGTGCCAGCAGAGGGACCCTCGGAGGTGGCTATGGCTACACCTTC. The encoded protein is CASRGTLGGGYGYTF.

This clonotype was observed a handful of times. This chain connects TRBV10-3 to TRBJ2-5; 15 bases line up with TRBD2. Germline CDR1 ENHRY, CDR2 SYGVKD. With 5 bases clipped from V and 5 bases from J, the junction kept 21 bases outside the gene matches. This CDR3 comprises 21 residues. The CDR3 nucleotides read TGTGCCATCAGTTCAAGGACTAGCGGGGGGGCCTCACAAGGTCGCTTGGAGACCCAGTACTTC. It translates to CAISSRTSGGASQGRLETQYF.

At least ten counts were recorded for this clonotype. The chain carries TRBV20-1 and TRBJ1-2; D is uncertain. Germline values: CDR1 DFQATT, CDR2 SNEGSKA (reference sequence). This CDR3 spans 11 amino acids. The V and J ends lost 5 bases and 7 bases respectively, with 11 bases between them. The CDR3 here is CSAEREGGYTF. CDR3 DNA sequence: TGCAGTGCTGAAAGGGAAGGTGGCTACACCTTC.

The chain employs TRBV12-3 or TRBV12-4 and TRBJ2-7; 7 nucleotides align to TRBD2. The CDR3 has 13 amino acids. The V gene end was trimmed by 3 bases and the J gene end by 3 bases; junction bases not matched to a gene: 2. The CDR3 protein is CASSFAGVYEQYF. The CDR3 DNA is TGTGCCAGCAGTTTCGCGGGGGTCTACGAGCAGTACTTC.

This rearrangement joins TRBV12-3 or TRBV12-4 to TRBJ1-2; D ambiguous. CDR3 length: 16 residues. The V end was cut by 2 bases, the J end by 1 base, with 14 bases between. This CDR3 reads CASSLSYSSLNYGYTF. The CDR3 DNA reads TGTGCCAGCAGTTTATCTTACAGCTCCCTTAACTATGGCTACACCTTC.

This clonotype was counted a single time. The rearrangement links TRBV20-1 to TRBJ2-3, with D tentatively TRBD1 or TRBD2 (6 bases each). Trimming took 5 bases from V and 2 from J, leaving 14 bases between them. Germline V gene sequence: CDR1 DFQATT, CDR2 SNEGSKA (reference sequence). CDR3 size: 14 residues. The CDR3 sequence is CSADDGGDTDTQYF. The CDR3 nucleotides read TGCAGTGCTGATGACGGGGGCGACACAGATACGCAGTATTTT.